A selection of T cell receptor beta chains follows, all from one sample in a study of vaccination and CD4 T cells after COVID-19. A single record per CDR3 protein comes from TCRdb applying MiXCR to the PCR reads. The data contain roughly 6,400 distinct CDR3 sequences, around 50% of them seen just once; the ten biggest clones take up more than 25%. These receptors have no known antigen. The sequencing sample was made of CD4+ T cells from blood, cultured in vitro. These receptors all stem from a human donor in good health. CDR3s include the opening cysteine and the closing phenylalanine or tryptophan. The order of the fields is V gene, J gene, clone size, D gene, CDR3 DNA, CDR3 protein. D genes are given only for firm matches. Rows may omit the clone size; those that give it use once, few, many or a size class.

TRBV11-1	TRBJ2-5	-	TRBD1	TGTGCCAGCAGCTCGGACAAACAGGGGGCTTGGGAGACCCAGTACTTC	CASSSDKQGAWETQYF
TRBV6-1	TRBJ1-2	-	-	TGTGCCAGCAGGAACCGGGACCCCGGTAGTGGCTACACCTTC	CASRNRDPGSGYTF
TRBV20-1	TRBJ2-1	-	TRBD2	TGCAGTGCTAGACCGCGACTAGCGGGAGGGGGGGAGCAGTTCTTC	CSARPRLAGGGEQFF
TRBV19	TRBJ2-5	few	-	TGTGCCAGTAGTATCGGCCTCCAAGAGACCCAGTACTTC	CASSIGLQETQYF
TRBV6-4	TRBJ2-1	-	-	TGTGCCAGCAGTGCGGGGCTGAACTACAATGAGCAGTTCTTC	CASSAGLNYNEQFF
TRBV20-1	TRBJ1-2	-	-	TGCAGTGCTAGAGTATTCGGACCTCAATATGGCTACACCTTC	CSARVFGPQYGYTF
TRBV20-1	TRBJ1-5	once	-	TGCAGCGTTGGAAAGGGGGGCGGCAATCAGCCCCAGCATTTT	CSVGKGGGNQPQHF
TRBV6-2/TRBV6-3	TRBJ2-2	-	TRBD2	TGTGCCAGCAGTTACCCGGACCTAGCGGGGGACCCGAACACCGGGGAGCTGTTTTTT	CASSYPDLAGDPNTGELFF
TRBV12-3/TRBV12-4	TRBJ2-7	-	TRBD2	TGTGCCAGCACCCGCTATCCCTTGGGGGGGACGCACAGTTCCTACGAGCAGTACTTC	CASTRYPLGGTHSSYEQYF
TRBV5-1	TRBJ1-2	-	TRBD1	TGCGCCAGCAGCCCGGACAGGATCGCTTACGGCTACACCTTC	CASSPDRIAYGYTF
TRBV20-1	TRBJ2-3	-	TRBD2	TGCAGTGCCCCATGGACTAGCGGGGCCACAGATACGCAGTATTTT	CSAPWTSGATDTQYF
TRBV15	TRBJ1-2	-	-	TGTGCCACCAGCAGAGATTTTCTGGCAGCAAAAGTTCTACGAAACTATGGCTACACCTTC	CATSRDFLAAKVLRNYGYTF
TRBV11-3	TRBJ2-5	-	-	TGTGCCAGCAGCTTAGGGGGTGGGGAGTCGGAGACCCAGTACTTC	CASSLGGGESETQYF
TRBV3-1	TRBJ2-5	-	-	TGTGCCAGCAGCCCCACGACCGGATTGGAGACCCAGTACTTC	CASSPTTGLETQYF